This is a list of T cell receptor beta chains from one sample in a study of T cells in Graves' hyperthyroidism and ophthalmopathy. Each CDR3 protein gets one entry after TCRdb re-called the multiplex PCR reads with MiXCR. The data hold about 480,000 distinct CDR3 sequences, with around 14% observed a single time. The sequenced sample was blood. Every receptor here comes from a young woman with Graves' hyperthyroidism. Both conserved end residues are part of each CDR3. D genes are given only for firm matches. Not all rows give a size; the values are once, few, many and, for expanded clones, a class.

abundance	d_gene	v_gene	j_gene	CDR3nt	CDR3aa
many	TRBD1	TRBV6-1	TRBJ2-7	TGTGCCAGCAGTCATCGGACAGGATCCTACGAGCAGTACTTC	CASSHRTGSYEQYF
.	.	TRBV5-1	TRBJ2-1	TGCGCCAGCAGCTCCCAGGCGGGGGAGCAGTTCTTC	CASSSQAGEQFF
.	TRBD1	TRBV18	TRBJ2-5	TGTGCCAGCTCACGAACGACAGGGATAGAGACCCAGTACTTC	CASSRTTGIETQYF
few	.	TRBV5-8	TRBJ1-1	TGTGCCGCCCAACGGACTGAAGCTTTCTTT	CAAQRTEAFF
many	.	TRBV11-2	TRBJ2-1	TGTGCCAGCAGCCCCCAGGCAGGGGGGGGGAATGAGCAGTTCTTC	CASSPQAGGGNEQFF
.	.	TRBV20-1	TRBJ2-1	TGCAGTGCGCCACCAGCTGAGAGCTCCTACAATGAGCAGTTCTTC	CSAPPAESSYNEQFF
many	.	TRBV10-3	TRBJ1-4	TGTGCCATCAGTGACTCCCGGGGAACTAATGAAAAACTGTTTTTT	CAISDSRGTNEKLFF
.	TRBD1	TRBV5-1	TRBJ1-2	TGCGCCAGCAGACCTAGACAGGGCAACTATGGCTACACCTTC	CASRPRQGNYGYTF
many	.	TRBV7-2	TRBJ1-5	TGTGCCAGCAGCTCGAACGCAGGAAGCAATCAGCCCCAGCATTTT	CASSSNAGSNQPQHF
many	TRBD1	TRBV6-1	TRBJ2-7	TGTGCCAGCAGTGAAGCCGGGACAGGGGGTTACGAGCAGTACTTC	CASSEAGTGGYEQYF
many	TRBD1	TRBV18	TRBJ1-1	TGTGCCAGCTCACCGGGGACAGGGGCAACGAACACTGAAGCTTTCTTT	CASSPGTGATNTEAFF
many	TRBD2	TRBV19	TRBJ2-7	TGTGCCAGTAGTATAGCCGGGACTAGCGGGACAAGGGAGCAGTACTTC	CASSIAGTSGTREQYF
many	.	TRBV15	TRBJ2-7	TGTGCCACCAGCAGAGACGCACAGGCTATTTACGAGCAGTACTTC	CATSRDAQAIYEQYF
many	.	TRBV11-3	TRBJ2-7	TGTGCCAGCAGTCCTACTGGGGGTCGGCCTTACGAGCAGTACTTC	CASSPTGGRPYEQYF